This TCR beta chain was captured by sequencing in a study of cytomegalovirus exposure and HLA in healthy donors. Study outcomes and limitations: Clusters of TCRs from the first cohort tended to co-occur in the 100 to 150 validation repertoires (as a later analysis found).

Germline CDR1 is SGDLS and CDR2 is YYNGEE. Trimming at V came to 4 bases and at J to 3 bases, leaving 3 bases not matched to a gene. This CDR3 is 15 amino acids long. Clones were sequenced by immunoSEQ multiplex PCR, and TCRdb holds only the in-frame ones, with some missing. The table records 150,000 to 200,000 clones, 70% to 85% of them present only once. Regarding this clone: The antigen is not known. The sample holds other DNA sequences that translate to the same CDR3.

Sequenced sample: PBMCs. The sequence was obtained from a woman in her thirties in good health and CMV-seropositive. The chain has TRBV9 and TRBJ2-1; TRBD2 aligns across 11 bases. This chain's CDR3 is CASSPGTSGYNEQFF. The CDR3 bases are TGTGCCAGCAGCCCAGGGACTAGCGGCTACAATGAGCAGTTCTTC.